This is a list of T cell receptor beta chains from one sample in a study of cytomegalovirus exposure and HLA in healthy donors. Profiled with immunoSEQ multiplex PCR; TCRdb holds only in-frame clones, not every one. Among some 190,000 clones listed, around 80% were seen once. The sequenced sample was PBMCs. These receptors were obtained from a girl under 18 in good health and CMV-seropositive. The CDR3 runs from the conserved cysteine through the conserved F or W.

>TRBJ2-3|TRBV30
CAWSVGGKDTQYF
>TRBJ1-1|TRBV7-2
CASSLRQENTEAFF
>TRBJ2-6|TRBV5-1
CASSLGGTSGANVLTF
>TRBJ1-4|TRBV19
CASNSDSVNEKLFF
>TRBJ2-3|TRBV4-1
CASSFRARQGTDTQYF
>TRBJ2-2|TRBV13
CASREDHLGELFF
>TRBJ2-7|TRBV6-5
CATTGGYEQYF
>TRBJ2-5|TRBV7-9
CASSPDTQETQYF
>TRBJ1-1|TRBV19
CASTPYRGNGTEAFF
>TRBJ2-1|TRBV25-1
CASSPRIRQGDEQFF
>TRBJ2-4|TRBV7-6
CASSGDSYIQYF
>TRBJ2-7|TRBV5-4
CASSLLGGPGGLYEQYF
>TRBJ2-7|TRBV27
CASSRAGGAGEQYF
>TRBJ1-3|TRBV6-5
CATAMGGVGNTIYF
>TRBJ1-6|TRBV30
CAWSVTQGRGDLHF
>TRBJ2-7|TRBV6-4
CASSPTGTGSYEQYF
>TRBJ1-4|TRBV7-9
CASSYGDRGNEKLFF
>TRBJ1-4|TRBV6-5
CASSYSAGANEKLFF
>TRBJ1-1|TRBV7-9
CASTGPGVQSNTEAFF
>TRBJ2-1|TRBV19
CASRTLGVRGEQFF
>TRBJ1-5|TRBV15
CATSTDRGGYLLRNQPQHF
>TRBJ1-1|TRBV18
CASSMTGATVEAFF
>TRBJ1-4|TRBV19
CASNSGQEGIEKLFF
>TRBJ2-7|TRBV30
CAWGTFEFYEQYF
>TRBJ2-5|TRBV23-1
CASSQSRAGVWETQYF
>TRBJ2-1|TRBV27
CASSFLAGANNEQFF
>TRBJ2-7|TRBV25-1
CASSPGGSNPGQQYF
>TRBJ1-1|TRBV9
CASSSKTGGTEAFF
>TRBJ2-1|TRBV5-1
CASSGGGFAYNEQFF
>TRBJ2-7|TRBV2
CASSTGTVPGEQYF
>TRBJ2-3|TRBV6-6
CASSYPGADTQYF
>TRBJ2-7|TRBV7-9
CASSLTGAPNEQYF
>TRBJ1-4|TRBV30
CAWRGTLGGKLFF
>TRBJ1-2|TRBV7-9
CASNTGVDNLYGYTF
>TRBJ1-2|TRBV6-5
CASSGTFFNYGYTF
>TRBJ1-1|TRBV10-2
CASSEPDRGRGFYTEAFF
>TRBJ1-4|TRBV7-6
CASSLARGGLREKLFF
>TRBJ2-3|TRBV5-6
CASNRREPDTQYF
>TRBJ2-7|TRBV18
CASSPAGGPYEQYF
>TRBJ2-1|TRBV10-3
CANGQGAYNEQFF
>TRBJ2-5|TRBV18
CASSHGSAVQETQYF
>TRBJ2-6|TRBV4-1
CASSSRDRAESSGANVLTF
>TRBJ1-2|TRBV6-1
CASSDRQGRHGGYTF
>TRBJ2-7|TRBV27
CASSLSMSNQQYF
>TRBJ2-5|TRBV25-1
CASSGRLAGDCEETQYF
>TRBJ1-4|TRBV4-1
CASSQVGEGQKLFF
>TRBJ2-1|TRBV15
CATSTYTRHGLSYNEQFF
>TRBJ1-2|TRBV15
CATSRDMRAGAYGYTF
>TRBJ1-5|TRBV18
CASSPVVGQVLGPQHF
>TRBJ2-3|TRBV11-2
CASSLNGRGRADTQYF
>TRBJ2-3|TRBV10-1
CASSRAGVTDTQYF
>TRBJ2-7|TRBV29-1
CSAQGVTYEQYF
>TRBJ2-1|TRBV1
CTSSQSRDYKNPSSYNEQFF
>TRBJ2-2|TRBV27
CASSFLGTSTGELFF